One sample yielded the 23 T cell receptor beta chains listed below, sequenced in a study of T cell responses to AZD1222 COVID-19 vaccine. Sequenced by immunoSEQ multiplex PCR; TCRdb stores in-frame clones only, minus some. The sample carries 130,000 to 150,000 clones, about 92% recorded once. Source: peripheral blood, taken on day 0 of AZD1222 vaccination. Receptor source: an adult in good health.

The rearrangement uses TRBV25-1 and TRBJ1-1; D perhaps matches TRBD1 (5 bases). Germline CDR1 is MGHDK and CDR2 is SYGVNS. Trimming removed 1 base from V and 0 bases from J, with 9 bases in between. The CDR3 runs 15 residues. The CDR3 region has the DNA TGTGCCAGCAGTGAATCGGGGACGATGAACACTGAAGCTTTCTTT. Its protein product is CASSESGTMNTEAFF.

The chain combines TRBV19 with TRBJ1-2, with D maybe TRBD1 (6 bases). The germline gives CDR1 LNHDA, CDR2 SQIVND (reference sequence). The V end was cut by 5 bases, the J end by 7 bases, with 17 bases between. The CDR3 length is 14 residues. The CDR3 coding sequence is TGTGCCAGTAGTGTGGGGTCGGGGGCACTTGGCTACACCTTC. It specifies CASSVGSGALGYTF. Based on the CDR3 plus reference TRBV19 and TRBJ1-2, the full variable domain is DGGITQSPKYLFRKEGQNVTLSCEQNLNHDAMYWYRQDPGQGLRLIYYSQIVNDFQKGDIAEGYSVSREKKESFPLTVTSAQKNPTAFYLCASSVGSGALGYTFGSGTRLTVV.

CDR3: CASSLSHNYNSPLHF. CDR3 bases: TGTGCCAGCAGCTTGTCGCACAACTATAATTCACCCCTCCACTTT. This chain connects TRBV5-5 to TRBJ1-6; no clear D. CDR3 length equals 15 residues. Trimming removed 1 base at V and 3 bases at J, with 8 bases between. Germline V lookup: CDR1 SGHKS, CDR2 YYEKEE (reference sequence).

The rearrangement joins TRBV27 to TRBJ1-1; 11 nucleotides align to TRBD1. Looked up from germline, CDR1 is MNHEY and CDR2 is SMNVEV (reference sequence). The CDR3 has 15 amino acids. With V trimmed by 6 bases and J by 6 bases, 9 bases remained unmatched. The CDR3 loop is CASRRTGGGFAEAFF. The CDR3 DNA reads as TGTGCCAGCAGAAGGACAGGGGGCGGTTTCGCTGAAGCTTTCTTT.

This sequence joins TRBV19 and TRBJ2-7; D is uncertain. Deletions cut 1 base from V and 3 bases from J, with 7 bases between. The CDR3 length is 13 residues. Germline V gene sequence: CDR1 LNHDA, CDR2 SQIVND (reference sequence). Written as DNA, the CDR3 is TGTGCCAGTAGTATAGGAAACGGCTACGAGCAGTACTTC. It yields the protein CASSIGNGYEQYF.

The chain couples TRBV11-2 to TRBJ2-2; unclear D gene. Germline loops: CDR1 SGHAT, CDR2 FQNNGV. With 5 bases removed from V and 0 bases from J, the gap between germline ends came to 4 bases. CDR3 length equals 13 residues. CDR3 coding DNA: TGTGCCAGCAGCCCCACGAACACCGGGGAGCTGTTTTTT. Translated: CASSPTNTGELFF. The full variable domain, its missing parts supplied by reference TRBV11-2 and TRBJ2-2, is EAGVAQSPRYKIIEKRQSVAFWCNPISGHATLYWYQQILGQGPKLLIQFQNNGVVDDSQLPKDRFSAERLKGVDSTLKIQPAKLEDSAVYLCASSPTNTGELFFGEGSRLTVL.

The chain is built from TRBV5-6 and TRBJ1-6; no clear D. Germline V lookup: CDR1 SGHDT, CDR2 YYEEEE. The CDR3 spans 13 residues. V was clipped by 4 bases and J by 7 bases, with 9 bases between them. CDR3 in amino acids: CASSRVSNSPLHF. The CDR3 DNA reads as TGTGCCAGCAGCCGGGTCTCCAATTCACCCCTCCACTTT. The full variable domain, completed using reference TRBV5-6 and TRBJ1-6, is DAGVTQSPTHLIKTRGQQVTLRCSPKSGHDTVSWYQQALGQGPQFIFQYYEEEERQRGNFPDRFSGHQFPNYSSELNVNALLLGDSALYLCASSRVSNSPLHFGNGTRLTVT.

The chain has TRBV6-6 and TRBJ1-3; 8 bases agree with TRBD1. The CDR3 covers 17 residues. With V trimmed by 5 bases and J by 0 bases, 9 bases remained unmatched. Germline CDR1 MNHNY, CDR2 SVGAGI (reference sequence). CDR3 bases: TGTGCCAGCAGTCAAATGACAGGGGCCCGCTCTGGAAACACCATATATTTT. Protein: CASSQMTGARSGNTIYF.

The chain uses TRBV5-6 and TRBJ1-5; 8 bases fit TRBD1. CDR3 size: 14 residues. Germline V gives CDR1 SGHDT, CDR2 YYEEEE. V lost 3 bases and J lost 2; bases outside the gene matches: 1. The CDR3 bases are TGTGCCAGCAGCTCGGACAGGGGCAATCAGCCCCAGCATTTT. This codes for CASSSDRGNQPQHF.

The chain links TRBV7-3 to TRBJ2-6; 8 bases are shared with TRBD1. The CDR3 is 15 amino acids. The V segment lost 5 bases and the J segment 4 bases; nucleotides outside the gene matches: 4. Germline V gene data show CDR1 as SGHTA and CDR2 as FQGTGA. The CDR3 is CASSPTGDGANVLTF. The CDR3, as DNA: TGTGCCAGCAGCCCGACAGGGGACGGGGCCAACGTCCTGACTTTC.

The chain has TRBV19 and TRBJ2-7; tentatively, D is TRBD1 (6 bases). This CDR3 has 18 residues. Trimming took off 6 bases at V and 2 bases at J, with 26 bases between the two ends. CDR1 and CDR2 from the germline V gene are LNHDA and SQIVND (reference sequence). The CDR3 bases are TGTGCCAGTAGCCAGAGGGGGTCCTCGGATCCGGGACCCTACGAGCAGTACTTC. Translation: CASSQRGSSDPGPYEQYF. The whole variable domain, filled in from reference TRBV19 and TRBJ2-7, reads DGGITQSPKYLFRKEGQNVTLSCEQNLNHDAMYWYRQDPGQGLRLIYYSQIVNDFQKGDIAEGYSVSREKKESFPLTVTSAQKNPTAFYLCASSQRGSSDPGPYEQYFGPGTRLTVT.

V gene TRBV7-2 combines with J gene TRBJ2-3; 15 bases fit TRBD2. CDR3 length equals 16 residues. Germline V gene data show CDR1 as SGHTA and CDR2 as FQGNSA. The junction had 1 base not matched to a gene; V was cut back by 3 bases and J by 3 bases. CDR3 coding DNA: TGTGCCAGCAGCTTCGGACTAGCGGGGGGGACAGATACGCAGTATTTT. It encodes CASSFGLAGGTDTQYF.

Regarding this clone: Other DNA variants within this sample encode the same CDR3. The V and J genes are TRBV19 and TRBJ1-3; D ambiguous. From germline, CDR1 is LNHDA and CDR2 SQIVND (reference sequence). There are 12 residues in the CDR3. V was pared by 0 bases and J by 5 bases, with 2 bases between. CDR3 coding DNA: TGTGCCAGTAGTATAGATCGAAACACCATATATTTT. Encoded protein: CASSIDRNTIYF. Looking up the rest from reference TRBV19 and TRBJ1-3 gives the full variable domain: DGGITQSPKYLFRKEGQNVTLSCEQNLNHDAMYWYRQDPGQGLRLIYYSQIVNDFQKGDIAEGYSVSREKKESFPLTVTSAQKNPTAFYLCASSIDRNTIYFGEGSWLTVV.

The genes are TRBV5-4 and TRBJ2-2, with 7 bases fitting TRBD1. CDR3 length: 15 amino acids. The germline gives CDR1 SGHNT, CDR2 YYREEE (reference sequence). The junction had 2 bases not matched to a gene; V was cut back by 3 bases and J by 0 bases. For the CDR3, the DNA is TGTGCCAGCAGCTCCGGGACAGCGAACACCGGGGAGCTGTTTTTT. It yields the protein CASSSGTANTGELFF.

J is TRBJ1-3 and V is TRBV5-4; D is unresolved. The CDR3 is 16 residues long. V lost 4 bases and J lost 0, with 14 bases in between. Germline loops: CDR1 SGHNT, CDR2 YYREEE (reference sequence). The CDR3 reads CASSQSGTFSGNTIYF. The CDR3 DNA follows: TGTGCCAGCAGCCAGAGTGGCACCTTCTCTGGAAACACCATATATTTT.

The table lists this clone with a few counts. The chain has TRBV2 and TRBJ1-2, with 11 positions matching TRBD1. The CDR3 sequence is 15 residues long. Trimming took 6 bases from V and 7 from J; bases not matched to a gene: 10. In germline, CDR1 is SNHLY, CDR2 FYNNEI. The CDR3 sequence is CASRPWDRGTSGYTF. CDR3 in DNA: TGTGCCAGCAGACCGTGGGACAGGGGGACTTCTGGCTACACCTTC.

DNA of the CDR3: TGCGCCAGCAGCCATCGGGCCTCGAACACCGGGGAGCTGTTTTTT. Protein: CASSHRASNTGELFF. The genes are TRBV4-1 and TRBJ2-2; D not certain. Germline V lookup: CDR1 MGHRA, CDR2 YSYEKL. The germline V and J ends were trimmed by 3 bases and 0 bases, with 8 bases remaining between them. The CDR3 has 15 residues.

The V gene is TRBV6-5, the J gene TRBJ1-2; possibly TRBD1 for D (5 bases). CDR3 size: 13 residues. Between the trimmed V and J ends, which lost 6 bases and 4 bases, there was a span of 12 bases. Germline V gene lookup returns CDR1 MNHEY and CDR2 SVGAGI. The CDR3, as DNA: TGTGCCAGCAGCTATCAGGGTACCTATGGCTACACCTTC. Amino acids: CASSYQGTYGYTF.

The rearrangement links TRBV19 to TRBJ2-1; D is uncertain. The germline V gene encodes CDR1 LNHDA and CDR2 SQIVND (reference sequence). The CDR3 is made up of 17 amino acids. Trimming took 0 bases from V and 0 from J, leaving 12 bases between them. The CDR3 sequence: CASSIEKPWSSYNEQFF. Written as DNA, the CDR3 is TGTGCCAGTAGTATAGAGAAGCCCTGGAGCTCCTACAATGAGCAGTTCTTC.

The V call is TRBV7-2, the J call TRBJ2-1, with TRBD1 matching 7 bases. V shed 2 bases and J 0 bases; nucleotides not matched to a gene: 4. CDR3 length equals 16 residues. CDR1 and CDR2 (germline): SGHTA, FQGNSA. CDR3 in DNA: TGTGCCAGCAGCTTAAGAGGGGGCTTCTCCTACAATGAGCAGTTCTTC. Its protein product is CASSLRGGFSYNEQFF.

The chain has TRBV7-9 and TRBJ1-2; D is possibly TRBD1 (5 bases). This CDR3 has 15 residues. Germline values: CDR1 SEHNR, CDR2 FQNEAQ (reference sequence). Trimming shortened V by 8 bases and J by 4 bases, and 20 bases separated the two germline ends. The CDR3 region is CASVRERGASYGYTF. CDR3 nucleotide sequence: TGTGCCAGCGTCCGTGAGAGGGGCGCGAGCTATGGCTACACCTTC. The complete variable domain, with remaining parts taken from reference TRBV7-9 and TRBJ1-2, reads DTGVSQNPRHKITKRGQNVTFRCDPISEHNRLYWYRQTLGQGPEFLTYFQNEAQLEKSRLLSDRFSAERPKGSFSTLEIQRTEQGDSAMYLCASVRERGASYGYTFGSGTRLTVV.

In this sample, this clone turned up once. V usage is TRBV9 and J usage is TRBJ2-7; D possibly corresponds to TRBD1 (5 bases). CDR3 length: 15 residues. Per the germline V gene, CDR1 is SGDLS and CDR2 is YYNGEE. Deletions cut 0 bases from V and 5 bases from J, with 15 bases between. DNA for the CDR3: TGTGCCAGCAGCGTAGGCAGGGTGGGGAAAAACGAGCAGTACTTC. This encodes CASSVGRVGKNEQYF.

As concerns this clone: The same CDR3 arises from other DNA sequences in this sample as well. The CDR3 loop reads CASSVGQGNYGYTF. As DNA, the CDR3 is TGTGCCAGCAGCGTAGGACAGGGGAACTATGGCTACACCTTC. The gene calls are TRBV9 and TRBJ1-2; 8 bases align to TRBD1. The J segment lost 2 bases and the V segment lost 0 bases, leaving 0 bases of the junction unmatched. This CDR3 has 14 residues. Germline loops: CDR1 SGDLS, CDR2 YYNGEE.